This T cell receptor beta chain came from a study of OX40 agonist ivuxolimab in advanced cancers. The CDR3 runs 15 residues. The germline CDR1 and CDR2 sequences are LNHDA and SQIVND (reference sequence). Trimming removed 0 bases from V and 5 bases from J, with 12 bases in between. TCRdb's table, derived via immunoSEQ multiplex PCR, lists solely in-frame clones and lacks some. The repertoire has tens of thousands of clones, more than 85% of them found once; the top ten carry 0.44%. Here the sequenced sample was CD4+ or CD8+ T cells sorted from blood, taken in a trial of the OX40 agonist ivuxolimab. The clonotype originates from an adult with an advanced solid tumor such as melanoma, head and neck, liver or kidney cancer. The chain recombines TRBV19 with TRBJ2-3; a possible D gene is TRBD1 (5 bases). Written as DNA, the CDR3 is TGTGCCAGTAGTATAGATCTGCAGGGAATAGATACGCAGTATTTT. Its protein product is CASSIDLQGIDTQYF. The full variable domain, completed using reference TRBV19 and TRBJ2-3, is DGGITQSPKYLFRKEGQNVTLSCEQNLNHDAMYWYRQDPGQGLRLIYYSQIVNDFQKGDIAEGYSVSREKKESFPLTVTSAQKNPTAFYLCASSIDLQGIDTQYFGPGTRLTVL.